This passage covers 6 T cell receptor beta chains from one sample sequenced in a study of response to subunit inactivated influenza vaccine. Via MiXCR, TCRdb re-called the RT-PCR reads, giving one row per CDR3 protein. The sample contains 500,000 to 600,000 distinct CDR3 sequences, approximately 15% of which appear only once. The specimen was CD4+ T cells sorted from PBMCs, collected 23 to 25 months after vaccination. The receptors come from a man aged 45 to 75 who received an inactivated influenza vaccine.

This chain links TRBV24-1 with TRBJ2-2; TRBD1 aligns across 8 bases. V lost 8 bases, J lost 5 bases, and 3 bases stayed unmatched. Per germline, CDR1 KGHDR and CDR2 SFDVKD. The length of the CDR3 is 13 residues. The CDR3 DNA reads as TGTGCCACCAAGACAGGGGTAACCGGGGAGCTGTTTTTT. Its translation is CATKTGVTGELFF.

In this sample, this clonotype turned up once. The V gene is TRBV24-1, the J gene TRBJ2-1; 11 bases are a match to TRBD1. This CDR3 contains 16 residues. The V segment lost 5 bases and the J segment 5 bases; nucleotides outside the gene matches: 7. Germline CDR1 KGHDR, CDR2 SFDVKD. This CDR3 reads CATSAPWGQGDNEQFF. In DNA form, the CDR3 reads TGTGCCACCAGTGCTCCTTGGGGACAGGGGGACAATGAGCAGTTCTTC.

The V and J genes are TRBV20-1 and TRBJ1-3, with D possibly being TRBD1 (5 bases). The CDR3 is 15 residues long. V shed 2 bases and J shed 1 base, with 12 bases lying between them. Germline CDR1 DFQATT, CDR2 SNEGSKA (reference sequence). CDR3 protein: CSARPGRESGNTIYF. DNA of the CDR3: TGCAGTGCTAGACCGGGACGGGAATCTGGAAACACCATATATTTT.

The V call is TRBV10-1, the J call TRBJ2-1; 7 bases align to TRBD1. The CDR3 totals 14 residues. V was clipped by 0 bases and J by 6 bases; unmatched bases: 2. Germline values: CDR1 WNHNN, CDR2 SYGVQD (reference sequence). CDR3 residues: CASSESGDSNEQFF. CDR3 nucleotides: TGCGCCAGCAGTGAGTCGGGGGACAGCAATGAGCAGTTCTTC.

The chain couples TRBV5-1 to TRBJ1-2; D is possibly TRBD1 (5 bases). The CDR3 totals 14 residues. CDR1 and CDR2 from the germline V gene are SGHRS and YFSETQ. The V end was cut by 4 bases, the J end by 4 bases, with 14 bases between. CDR3 bases: TGCGCCAGCAGCCCAGACAGTCACTCCTATGGCTACACCTTC. It codes for CASSPDSHSYGYTF.

Ten or more counts support this clonotype. J is TRBJ2-5 and V is TRBV5-5, with D possibly being TRBD2 (6 bases). There are 14 residues in the CDR3. V was pared by 4 bases and J by 2 bases, with 12 bases between. CDR1 and CDR2 (germline): SGHKS, YYEKEE (reference sequence). DNA for the CDR3: TGTGCCAGCAGCCCCGGGACTCGACAAGAGACCCAGTACTTC. Translated, it gives CASSPGTRQETQYF.